The clone carrying this T cell receptor (beta chain) was picked up one time. Its specificity is unknown. The CDR3 has 13 amino acids. Germline V lookup: CDR1 SGHNT, CDR2 YYREEE (reference sequence). Trimming took 0 bases from V and 6 from J, leaving 6 bases between them. This specimen belongs to a study of CD8+ T cells in alopecia areata. Study results and limitations: Unlike in mice, where it was clearer, TCR sharing across patients was less clear, possibly HLA-related.

Obtained from alopecia areata patients were lesional scalp punch biopsies along with peripheral blood. RNA, once extracted, was reverse transcribed into cDNA for use as the sequencing template. Profiled with immunoSEQ multiplex PCR; TCRdb holds only in-frame clones, not every one. This table has thousands of clones, about 72% appearing once. The receptor was derived from a human donor with alopecia areata. The rearrangement links TRBV5-4 to TRBJ2-2; TRBD2 is a possible D gene (5 bases). Sequencing used skin, obtained at week 0. The CDR3 DNA reads TGTGCCAGCAGCTTGGTCGGGGCCGGGGAGCTGTTTTTT. Encoded protein: CASSLVGAGELFF. The whole variable domain, remainder taken from reference TRBV5-4 and TRBJ2-2, is ETGVTQSPTHLIKTRGQQVTLRCSSQSGHNTVSWYQQALGQGPQFIFQYYREEENGRGNFPPRFSGLQFPNYSSELNVNALELDDSALYLCASSLVGAGELFFGEGSRLTVL.